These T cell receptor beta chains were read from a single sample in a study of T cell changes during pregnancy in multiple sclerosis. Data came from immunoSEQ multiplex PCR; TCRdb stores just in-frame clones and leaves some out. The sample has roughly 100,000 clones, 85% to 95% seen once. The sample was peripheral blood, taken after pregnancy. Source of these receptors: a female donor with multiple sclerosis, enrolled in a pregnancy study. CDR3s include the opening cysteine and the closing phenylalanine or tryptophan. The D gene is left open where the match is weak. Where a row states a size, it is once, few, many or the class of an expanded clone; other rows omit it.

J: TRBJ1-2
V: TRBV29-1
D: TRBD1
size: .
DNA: TGCAGCGTTGCCCGTGGACAGGGGAATGGCTACACCTTC
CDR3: CSVARGQGNGYTF

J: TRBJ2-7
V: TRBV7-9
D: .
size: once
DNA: TGTGCCAGCAGCACTAACTACGAGCAGTACTTC
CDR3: CASSTNYEQYF

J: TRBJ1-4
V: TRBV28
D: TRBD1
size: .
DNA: TGTGCCAGCAGTTTATCTCCAGGGGGCGCCGGTGAAAAACTGTTTTTT
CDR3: CASSLSPGGAGEKLFF

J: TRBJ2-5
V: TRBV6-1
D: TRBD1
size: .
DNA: TGTGCCAGCAGTGACCGAATGTCAGGGGGACCCTTGGGAAAGACCCAGTACTTC
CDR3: CASSDRMSGGPLGKTQYF

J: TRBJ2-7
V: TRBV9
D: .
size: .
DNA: TGTGCCAGCAGCTCGGACATAAGCTCCTACGAGCAGTACTTC
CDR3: CASSSDISSYEQYF

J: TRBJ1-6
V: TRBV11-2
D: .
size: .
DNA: TGTGCCAGCAGCTTAGCAGGGCCGCTCCCCGAATCACCCCTCCACTTT
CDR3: CASSLAGPLPESPLHF

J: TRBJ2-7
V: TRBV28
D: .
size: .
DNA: TGTGCCAGCAGTCAAGGGGATTCCACAGGGTTATACGAGCAGTACTTC
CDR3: CASSQGDSTGLYEQYF

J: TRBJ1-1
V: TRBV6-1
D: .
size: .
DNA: TGTGCCAGCAGTGAGAGGGGGGGTGGAGCTTTCTTT
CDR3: CASSERGGGAFF

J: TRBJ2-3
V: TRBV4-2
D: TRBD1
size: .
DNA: TGTGCCAGCAGCCAAGATGTCGGGACAGTGGACCAAGAGCAGTATTTT
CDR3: CASSQDVGTVDQEQYF

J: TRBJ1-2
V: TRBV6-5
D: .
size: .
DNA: TGTGCCAGCACCGCAGGCGGCTACACCTTC
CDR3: CASTAGGYTF

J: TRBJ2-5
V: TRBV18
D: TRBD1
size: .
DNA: TGTGCCAGCTCACCATCCGACAGGGCCGATAAAGAGACCCAGTACTTC
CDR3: CASSPSDRADKETQYF

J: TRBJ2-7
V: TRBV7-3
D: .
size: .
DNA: TGTGCCAGCAGCCAGCCGGGACATCCGCTTTTCGAGCAGTACTTC
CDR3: CASSQPGHPLFEQYF

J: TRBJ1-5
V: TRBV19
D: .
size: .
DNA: TGTGCCAGTAGTATAGAGACTCTGAGCAATCAGCCCCAGCATTTT
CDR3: CASSIETLSNQPQHF

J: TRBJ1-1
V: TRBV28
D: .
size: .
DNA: TGTGCCAGCAGTTTACCCGGCAGGACTGAAGCTTTCTTT
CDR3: CASSLPGRTEAFF

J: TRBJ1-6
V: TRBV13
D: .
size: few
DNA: TGTGCCAGCAGCTTAAACAGGGCCGATAATTCACCCCTCCACTTT
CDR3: CASSLNRADNSPLHF

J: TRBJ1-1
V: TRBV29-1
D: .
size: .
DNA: TGCAGCGTTGAAAGGCGGCTGAACACTGAAGCTTTCTTT
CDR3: CSVERRLNTEAFF

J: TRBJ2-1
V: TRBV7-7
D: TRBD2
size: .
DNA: TGTGCCAGCAGCCCGGGGGGAGCGGGGGTCTACAATGAGCAGTTCTTC
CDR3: CASSPGGAGVYNEQFF

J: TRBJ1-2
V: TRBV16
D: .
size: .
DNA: TGTGCCAGCAGCCAAATGGGCGGGCAGGATGGCTACACCTTC
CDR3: CASSQMGGQDGYTF

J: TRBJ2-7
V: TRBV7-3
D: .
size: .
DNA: TGTGCCAGCAGCTTAGCAGGCTCCAGCCACGAGCAGTACTTC
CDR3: CASSLAGSSHEQYF

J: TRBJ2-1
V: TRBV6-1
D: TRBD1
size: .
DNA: TGTGCCAGCAGTGAAGCAAGGCAGACAGGGAGTTACAATGAGCAGTTCTTC
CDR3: CASSEARQTGSYNEQFF

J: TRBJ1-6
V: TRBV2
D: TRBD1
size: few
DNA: TGTGCCAGCAGGGACAGGGAGAAATCACCCCTCCACTTT
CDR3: CASRDREKSPLHF

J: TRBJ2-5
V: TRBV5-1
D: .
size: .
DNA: TGCGCCAGCAGCTTGGAGGGGGAGACCCAGTACTTC
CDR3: CASSLEGETQYF

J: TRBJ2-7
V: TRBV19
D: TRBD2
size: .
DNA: TGTGCCAGTAGGGGGCTAGCGGGCGCCGAGCAGTACTTC
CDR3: CASRGLAGAEQYF

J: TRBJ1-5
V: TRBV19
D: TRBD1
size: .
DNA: TGTGCCAGTAGTTCGACAGGGGGCGGTCAGCCCCAGCATTTT
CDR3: CASSSTGGGQPQHF

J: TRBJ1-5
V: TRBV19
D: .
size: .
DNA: TGTGCCAGTAAGTTGAGCGAAGTGCGGCTTTATAGCAATCAGCCCCAGCATTTT
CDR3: CASKLSEVRLYSNQPQHF

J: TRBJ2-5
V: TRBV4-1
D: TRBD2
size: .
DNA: TGCGCCAGCAGCCAAGTCGGACTAGCACAAGAGACCCAGTACTTC
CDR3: CASSQVGLAQETQYF

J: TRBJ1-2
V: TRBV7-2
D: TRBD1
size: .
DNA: TGTGCCAGCAGCCTGTCAACAGGGGGCGTTGGCTATGGCTACACCTTC
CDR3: CASSLSTGGVGYGYTF

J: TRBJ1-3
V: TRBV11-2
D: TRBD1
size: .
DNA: TGTGCCAGCAGCCCCGACAGGGTTTCCTCTGGAAACACCATATATTTT
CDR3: CASSPDRVSSGNTIYF

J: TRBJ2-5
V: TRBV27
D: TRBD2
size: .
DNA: TGTGCCAGCAGTTTCGGGCTAGCGGGAGAGACCCAGTACTTC
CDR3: CASSFGLAGETQYF

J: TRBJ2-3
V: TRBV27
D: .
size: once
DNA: TGTGCCAGCAGTTTATCGCAGGGGGGCTGGGATACGCAGTATTTT
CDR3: CASSLSQGGWDTQYF

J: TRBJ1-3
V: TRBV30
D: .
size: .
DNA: TGTGCCTGGAGGGAGGGCGGGAACACCATATATTTT
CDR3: CAWREGGNTIYF

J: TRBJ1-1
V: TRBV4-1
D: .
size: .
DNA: TGCGCCAGCAGCCCCTTAGGGACATTAGCTCCCGAGGCTTTCTTT
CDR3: CASSPLGTLAPEAFF

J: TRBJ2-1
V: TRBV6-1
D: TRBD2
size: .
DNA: TGTGCCAGCACCACCGCCGGACTAGCGGGAGGTGAGCAGTTCTTC
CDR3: CASTTAGLAGGEQFF

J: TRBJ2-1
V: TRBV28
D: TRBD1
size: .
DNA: TGTGCCAGCAAGACCGGGACAGGGGAGTCGAATGAGCAGTTCTTC
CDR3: CASKTGTGESNEQFF

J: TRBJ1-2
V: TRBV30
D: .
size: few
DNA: TGTGCCTGGAGTGTACTCGGGGTGGAGTATGGCTACACCTTC
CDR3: CAWSVLGVEYGYTF